This T cell receptor beta chain was sequenced during a study of shared clonotypes between healthy human individuals. Germline CDR1 is SGHNT and CDR2 is YYREEE (reference sequence). This CDR3 is built from 15 residues. Trimming took 4 bases from V and 3 from J; bases not matched to a gene: 5. Study results and limitations: Only blood was sampled; tissue repertoires likely differ.

As to this clone: Its antigen is not identified.

Produced via immunoSEQ multiplex PCR; TCRdb's table is partial and in-frame only. The sample shows over a million clones, 75% to 85% of them seen only once. J is TRBJ2-5 and V is TRBV5-4; 11 positions agree with TRBD1. The sequence came from a man younger than 35 in good health. Some clones in this sample may be carry-over from other donors' samples. Sequenced input: memory CD4+ T cells from PBMCs. Subset given: CD45RA-negative fraction. The CDR3 nucleotides are TGTGCCAGCAGCCCGGACAGGGGGCGTGAAGAGACCCAGTACTTC. This encodes CASSPDRGREETQYF.